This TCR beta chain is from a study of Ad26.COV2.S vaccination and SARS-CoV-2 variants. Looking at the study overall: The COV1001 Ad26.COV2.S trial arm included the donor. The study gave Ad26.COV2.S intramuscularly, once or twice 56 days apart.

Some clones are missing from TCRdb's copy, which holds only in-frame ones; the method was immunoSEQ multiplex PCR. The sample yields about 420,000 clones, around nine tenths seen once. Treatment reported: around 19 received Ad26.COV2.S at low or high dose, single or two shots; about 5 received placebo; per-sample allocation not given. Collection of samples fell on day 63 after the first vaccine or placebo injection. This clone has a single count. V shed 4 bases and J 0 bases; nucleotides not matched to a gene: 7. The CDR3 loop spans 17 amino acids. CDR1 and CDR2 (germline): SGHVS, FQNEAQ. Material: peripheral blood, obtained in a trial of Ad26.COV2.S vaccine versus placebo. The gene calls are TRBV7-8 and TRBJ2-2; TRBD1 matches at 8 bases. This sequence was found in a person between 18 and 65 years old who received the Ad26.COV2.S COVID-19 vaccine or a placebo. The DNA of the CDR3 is TGTGCCAGCAGCTACCACGACAGGGGAGCGAACACCGGGGAGCTGTTTTTT. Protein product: CASSYHDRGANTGELFF.